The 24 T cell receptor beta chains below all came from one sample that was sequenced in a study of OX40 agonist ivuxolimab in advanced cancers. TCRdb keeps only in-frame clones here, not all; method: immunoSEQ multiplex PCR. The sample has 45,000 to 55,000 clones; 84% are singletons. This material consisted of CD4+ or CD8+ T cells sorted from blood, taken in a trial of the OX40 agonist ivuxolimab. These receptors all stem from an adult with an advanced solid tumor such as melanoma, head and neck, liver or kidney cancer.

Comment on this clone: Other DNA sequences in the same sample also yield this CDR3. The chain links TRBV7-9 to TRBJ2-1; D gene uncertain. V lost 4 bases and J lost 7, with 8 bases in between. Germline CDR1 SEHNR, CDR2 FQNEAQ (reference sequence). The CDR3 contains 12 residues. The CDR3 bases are TGTGCCAGCAGCTCCTTAGGGAATGAGCAGTTCTTC. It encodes CASSSLGNEQFF.

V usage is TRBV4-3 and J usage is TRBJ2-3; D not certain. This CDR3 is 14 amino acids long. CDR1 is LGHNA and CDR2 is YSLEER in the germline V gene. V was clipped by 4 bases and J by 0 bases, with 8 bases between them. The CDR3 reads CASSPGTSTDTQYF. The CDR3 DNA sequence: TGCGCCAGCAGCCCAGGTACCAGCACAGATACGCAGTATTTT.

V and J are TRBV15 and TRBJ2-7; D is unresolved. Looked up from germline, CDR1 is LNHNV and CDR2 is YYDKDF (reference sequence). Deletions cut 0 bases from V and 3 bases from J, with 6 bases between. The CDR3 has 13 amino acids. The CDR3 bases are TGTGCCACCAGCAGAGATCCGAACTACGAGCAGTACTTC. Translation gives CATSRDPNYEQYF.

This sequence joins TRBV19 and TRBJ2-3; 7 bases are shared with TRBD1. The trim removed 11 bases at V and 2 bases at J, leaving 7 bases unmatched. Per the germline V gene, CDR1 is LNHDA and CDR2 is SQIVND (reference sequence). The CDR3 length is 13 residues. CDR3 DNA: TGTGCCGTATCGGGACAGTACACAGATACGCAGTATTTT. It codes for CAVSGQYTDTQYF.

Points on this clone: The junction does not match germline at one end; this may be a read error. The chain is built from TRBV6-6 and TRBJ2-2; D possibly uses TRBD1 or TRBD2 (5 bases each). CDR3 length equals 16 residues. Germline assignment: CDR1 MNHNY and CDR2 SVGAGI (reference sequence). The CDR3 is CASSYETGTKTGELFF. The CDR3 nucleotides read TGTGCCAGCAGTTACGAGACCGGGACGAAGACCGGGGAGCTGTTTTTT.

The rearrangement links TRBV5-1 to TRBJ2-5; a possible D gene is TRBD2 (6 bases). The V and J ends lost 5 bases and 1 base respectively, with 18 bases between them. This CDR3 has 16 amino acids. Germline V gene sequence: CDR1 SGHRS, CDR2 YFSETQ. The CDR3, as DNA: TGCGCCAGCAGGATCCGGATGGAGGGCGGCCAAGAGACCCAGTACTTC. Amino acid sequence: CASRIRMEGGQETQYF.

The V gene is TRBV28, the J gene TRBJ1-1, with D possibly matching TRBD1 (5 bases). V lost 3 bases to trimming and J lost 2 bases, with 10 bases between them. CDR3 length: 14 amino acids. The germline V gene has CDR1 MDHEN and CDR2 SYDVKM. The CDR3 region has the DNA TGTGCCAGCAGTTTTGGCAGGGATAACACTGAAGCTTTCTTT. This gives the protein CASSFGRDNTEAFF.

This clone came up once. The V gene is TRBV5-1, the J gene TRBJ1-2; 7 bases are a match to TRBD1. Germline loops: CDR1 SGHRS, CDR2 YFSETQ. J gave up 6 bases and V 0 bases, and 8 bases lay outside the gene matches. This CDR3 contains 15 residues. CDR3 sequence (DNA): TGCGCCAGCAGCTTGGTCCTCGGGGGACAGAATGGCTACACCTTC. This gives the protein CASSLVLGGQNGYTF.

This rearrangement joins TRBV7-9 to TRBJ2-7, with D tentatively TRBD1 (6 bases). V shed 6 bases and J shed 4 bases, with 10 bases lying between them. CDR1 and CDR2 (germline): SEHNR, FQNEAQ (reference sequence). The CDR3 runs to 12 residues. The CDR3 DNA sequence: TGTGCCAGCAGTTCACAGGGATACGAGCAGTACTTC. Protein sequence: CASSSQGYEQYF.

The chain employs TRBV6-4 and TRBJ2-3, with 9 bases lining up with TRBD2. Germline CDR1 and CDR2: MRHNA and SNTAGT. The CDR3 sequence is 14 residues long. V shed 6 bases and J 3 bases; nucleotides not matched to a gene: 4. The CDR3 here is CASSPAGGTDTQYF. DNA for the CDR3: TGTGCCAGCAGCCCAGCGGGAGGAACAGATACGCAGTATTTT.

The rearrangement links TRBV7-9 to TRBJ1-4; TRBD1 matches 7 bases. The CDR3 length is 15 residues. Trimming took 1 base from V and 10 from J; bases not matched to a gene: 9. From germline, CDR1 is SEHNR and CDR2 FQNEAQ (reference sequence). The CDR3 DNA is TGTGCCAGCAGCTTAGAGAGGACAGGTGGGAGAAAACTGTTTTTT. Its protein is CASSLERTGGRKLFF.

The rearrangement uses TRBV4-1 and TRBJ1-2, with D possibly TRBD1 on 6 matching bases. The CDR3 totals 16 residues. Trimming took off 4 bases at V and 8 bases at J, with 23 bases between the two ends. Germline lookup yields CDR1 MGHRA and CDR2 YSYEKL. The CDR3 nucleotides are TGCGCCAGCAGCCTCGCCTCGGGGGGGCAGGAAAGAGGCTACACCTTC. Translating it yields CASSLASGGQERGYTF.

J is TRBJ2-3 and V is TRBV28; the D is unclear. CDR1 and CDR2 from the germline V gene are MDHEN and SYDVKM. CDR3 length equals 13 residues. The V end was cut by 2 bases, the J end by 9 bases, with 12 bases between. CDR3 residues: CASSLKRLDTQYF. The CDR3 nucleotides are TGTGCCAGCAGTTTAAAACGCCTTGACACGCAGTATTTT.

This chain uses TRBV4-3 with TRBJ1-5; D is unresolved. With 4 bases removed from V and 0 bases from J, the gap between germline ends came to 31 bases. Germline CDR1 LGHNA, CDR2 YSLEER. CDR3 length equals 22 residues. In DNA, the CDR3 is TGCGCCAGCAGCCTCCCCAGATGGCCGGGCGCTTCTAACGCAAATAGCAATCAGCCCCAGCATTTT. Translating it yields CASSLPRWPGASNANSNQPQHF.

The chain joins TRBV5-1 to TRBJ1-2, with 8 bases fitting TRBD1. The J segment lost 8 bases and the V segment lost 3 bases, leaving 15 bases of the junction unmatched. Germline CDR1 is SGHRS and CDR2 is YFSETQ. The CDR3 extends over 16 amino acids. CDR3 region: CASSSSDRAPRGGYTF. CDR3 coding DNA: TGCGCCAGCAGCTCCTCGGACAGGGCTCCCCGGGGCGGCTACACCTTC.

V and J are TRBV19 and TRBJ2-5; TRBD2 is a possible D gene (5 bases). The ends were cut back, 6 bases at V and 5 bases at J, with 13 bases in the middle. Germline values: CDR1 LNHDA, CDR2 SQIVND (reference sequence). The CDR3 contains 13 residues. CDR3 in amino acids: CASRTMGVETQYF. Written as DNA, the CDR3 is TGTGCCAGTAGGACTATGGGTGTTGAGACCCAGTACTTC.

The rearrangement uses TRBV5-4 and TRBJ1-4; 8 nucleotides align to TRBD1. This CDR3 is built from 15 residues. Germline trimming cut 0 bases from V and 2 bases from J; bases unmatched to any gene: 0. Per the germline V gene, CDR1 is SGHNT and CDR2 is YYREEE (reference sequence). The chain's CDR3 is CASSLGTGTNEKLFF. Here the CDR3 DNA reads TGTGCCAGCAGCTTGGGGACAGGGACTAATGAAAAACTGTTTTTT.

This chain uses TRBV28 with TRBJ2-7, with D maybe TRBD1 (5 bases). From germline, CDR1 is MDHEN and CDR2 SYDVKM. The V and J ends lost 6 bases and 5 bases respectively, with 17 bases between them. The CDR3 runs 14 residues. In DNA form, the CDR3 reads TGTGCCAGCAGCGCTCCGGACATCGGCAACGAGCAGTACTTC. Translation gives CASSAPDIGNEQYF.

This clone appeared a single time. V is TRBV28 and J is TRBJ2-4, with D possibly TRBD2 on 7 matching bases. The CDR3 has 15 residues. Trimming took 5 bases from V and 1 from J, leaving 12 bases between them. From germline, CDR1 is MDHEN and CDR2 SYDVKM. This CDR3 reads CASSGGGAAKNIQYF. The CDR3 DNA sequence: TGTGCCAGCAGTGGGGGGGGCGCGGCCAAAAACATTCAGTACTTC.

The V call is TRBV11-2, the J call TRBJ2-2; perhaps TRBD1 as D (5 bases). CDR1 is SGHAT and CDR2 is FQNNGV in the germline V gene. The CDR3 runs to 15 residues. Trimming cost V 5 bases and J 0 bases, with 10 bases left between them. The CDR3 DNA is TGTGCCAGCAGCAAGGGGAACGCGAACACCGGGGAGCTGTTTTTT. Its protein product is CASSKGNANTGELFF.

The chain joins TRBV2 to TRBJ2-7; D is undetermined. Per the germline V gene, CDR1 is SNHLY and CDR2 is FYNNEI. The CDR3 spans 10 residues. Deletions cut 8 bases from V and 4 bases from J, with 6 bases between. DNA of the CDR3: TGTGCCAGCGCGGTGTACGAGCAGTACTTC. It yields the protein CASAVYEQYF.

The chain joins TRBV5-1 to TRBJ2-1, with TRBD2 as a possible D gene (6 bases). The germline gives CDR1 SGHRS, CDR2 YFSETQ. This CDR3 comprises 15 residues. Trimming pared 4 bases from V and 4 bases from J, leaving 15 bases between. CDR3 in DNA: TGCGCCAGCAGCCCTACCGTAGCGGTTTACAATGAGCAGTTCTTC. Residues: CASSPTVAVYNEQFF.

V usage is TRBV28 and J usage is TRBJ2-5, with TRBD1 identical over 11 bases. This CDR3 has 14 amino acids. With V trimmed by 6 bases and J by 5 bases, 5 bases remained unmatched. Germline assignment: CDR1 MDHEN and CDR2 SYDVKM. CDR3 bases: TGTGCCAGCAGCCCCGGACAGGGGGCCGAGACCCAGTACTTC. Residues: CASSPGQGAETQYF. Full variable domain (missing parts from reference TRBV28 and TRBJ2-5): DVKVTQSSRYLVKRTGEKVFLECVQDMDHENMFWYRQDPGLGLRLIYFSYDVKMKEKGDIPEGYSVSREKKERFSLILESASTNQTSMYLCASSPGQGAETQYFGPGTRLLVL.

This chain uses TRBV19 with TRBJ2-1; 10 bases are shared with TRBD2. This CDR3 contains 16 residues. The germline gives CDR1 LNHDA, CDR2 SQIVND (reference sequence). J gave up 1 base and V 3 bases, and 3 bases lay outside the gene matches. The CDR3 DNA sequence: TGTGCCAGTAGTATGTCTAGCGGGAGTTCCTACAATGAGCAGTTCTTC. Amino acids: CASSMSSGSSYNEQFF.